Listed here are 5 T cell receptor beta chains from one sample, sequenced in a study of blood T cell repertoires in COVID-19. Profiled with immunoSEQ multiplex PCR; TCRdb holds only in-frame clones, not every one. The sample has 70,000 to 100,000 clones; roughly 84% are singletons. Source material: peripheral blood. These receptors all come from a human donor in a cohort sampled during active COVID-19.

The chain couples TRBV5-4 to TRBJ2-7, with 8 bases matching TRBD1. The germline V gene has CDR1 SGHNT and CDR2 YYREEE (reference sequence). The CDR3 spans 14 residues. V lost 3 bases and J lost 0; bases outside the gene matches: 2. For the CDR3, the DNA is TGTGCCAGCAGCTCGGACAGGGTCTCCTACGAGCAGTACTTC. As protein: CASSSDRVSYEQYF. Full variable domain (missing parts from reference TRBV5-4 and TRBJ2-7): ETGVTQSPTHLIKTRGQQVTLRCSSQSGHNTVSWYQQALGQGPQFIFQYYREEENGRGNFPPRFSGLQFPNYSSELNVNALELDDSALYLCASSSDRVSYEQYFGPGTRLTVT.

The V and J genes are TRBV9 and TRBJ2-5; 8 bases agree with TRBD2. The CDR3 runs to 15 residues. V lost 4 bases, J lost 6 bases, and 11 bases stayed unmatched. The germline gives CDR1 SGDLS, CDR2 YYNGEE. The CDR3 DNA follows: TGTGCCAGCAGCCCCCAGGCCGCGGGAGGACAGACCCAGTACTTC. This codes for CASSPQAAGGQTQYF.

This clone was seen a few times. The rearrangement links TRBV6-7 to TRBJ1-6; D gene ambiguous. TRBV6-7 belongs to the ORF category, with a function that is uncertain. The V gene lost 0 bases and the J gene lost 6 bases, with 18 bases spanning the gap. The CDR3 totals 18 residues. The CDR3 protein is CASSYSEGARPINSPLHF. CDR3 sequence (DNA): TGTGCCAGCAGTTACTCGGAGGGAGCAAGACCCATTAATTCACCCCTCCACTTT.

The chain employs TRBV19 and TRBJ1-1; 8 bases line up with TRBD1. This CDR3 has 15 amino acids. Per germline, CDR1 LNHDA and CDR2 SQIVND (reference sequence). V trimming: 6 bases; J trimming: 4 bases; junction bases outside the gene matches: 10. The CDR3 loop is CASRLMDREPTEAFF. Written as DNA, the CDR3 is TGTGCCAGTAGGCTCATGGACAGGGAACCCACTGAAGCTTTCTTT.

J is TRBJ1-2 and V is TRBV5-1; TRBD1 might be the D (5 bases). CDR1 is SGHRS and CDR2 is YFSETQ in the germline V gene. The CDR3 loop spans 17 amino acids. V lost 4 bases and J lost 0, with 19 bases in between. The CDR3 loop reads CASSLRPGVEANYGYTF. Written as DNA, the CDR3 is TGCGCCAGCAGCCTCAGACCGGGGGTAGAGGCTAACTATGGCTACACCTTC.